The source of this T cell receptor (beta chain) is a study of lymphopenia after photon versus proton radiotherapy. Study-wide points: In patients who died, overall survival fell as post-nadir TCR diversity dropped more. Oligoclonal CD8+ Temra expansion after nadir drove photon patients' diversity drop. Proton therapy kept repertoires fairly stable, unlike photons, which gained effector/memory cells. Authors raise, but do not show, better survival with proton therapy.

From germline, CDR1 is SGHTA and CDR2 FQGNSA. The CDR3 is 15 residues long. V shed 3 bases and J shed 3 bases, with 14 bases lying between them. Repertoires were generated with immunoSEQ multiplex PCR, while TCRdb's copy carries only in-frame clones and drops some. The sample shows 25,000 to 35,000 clones, 89% of them seen only once. In regard to this clone: Its antigen is still unknown.

Sample: peripheral blood, taken from a patient treated with proton-based radiotherapy. The V call is TRBV7-2, the J call TRBJ1-1, with D uncertain. This TCR was sampled from a woman between 65 and 79 years old with pancreatic cancer. Some clones in this sample may be carry-over from other donors' samples. The CDR3 nucleotides read TGTGCCAGCAGCTTCCCAACAGTGATGGACACTGAAGCTTTCTTT. This encodes CASSFPTVMDTEAFF.